This paragraph covers one T cell receptor (beta chain) sequence. It has no known antigen specificity. One base away there is no much larger clone; base qualities are not given. Spanning cysteine to phenylalanine, the CDR3 consists of 14 amino acids. The CDR3 DNA has 42 bases and is translated from base 1. The germline V gene gives CDR1 as KGHSH and CDR2 as LQKENI. V loses 3 bases of germline sequence and J loses 4 bases, and the interval between the two ends is 13 bases. TCR CDR3 regions were amplified from genomic DNA by multiplex PCR using the deep immunoSEQ assay. For each cell subset, the extracted genomic DNA was distributed evenly across all wells of several immunoSEQ 96-well plates, and each plate served as one replicate. For sorted subsets, roughly 200 ng of genomic DNA, equivalent to 25,000 to 35,000 T cell genomes, went into each replicate PCR. Purified libraries were measured with a Qubit 3.0 fluorometer, size-checked on a Bioanalyzer 2100, and measured again with the KAPA Library Quantification kit. Every immunoSEQ 96-well plate was sequenced on a dedicated single-read 150-cycle Illumina NextSeq 550 flow cell. The study's own analysis went as follows. Because the immunoSEQ output held only junctional sequences and lacked quality scores, the filtering could not match the filtering applied to full-length reads. To assign V/J genes and CDR3, sequences were annotated against IMGT germline references using PyIR, a Python wrapper for IgBLAST v1.9. Reads with weak V/J assignments (E-value above 1e-6), missing CDR3, stop codons, out-of-frame junctions, or ambiguous translated residues were removed. V3J clonotypes were defined as sequences sharing the same inferred V gene, J gene, and CDR3 amino acid sequence. Percentage overlap between repertoires was calculated by dividing the number of shared unique clonotypes by the size of the smaller repertoire. Repertoire richness was assessed with RTK rarefaction, the Chao1 estimator, and Recon v2.1 estimates of unobserved clonotypes. OLGA was used to compute generation probabilities for all TCRbeta clonotypes that the gDNA method yielded from a handful of donors. TCRdb took over this immuneACCESS table, retaining in-frame rearrangements with V and J assigned. Such tables are incomplete; in checked studies, under half of the missing clones stem from an unresolved V gene, and the remainder is unexplained. The V and J calls and clone size come from that table; D and trimming were worked out from the DNA. This sample holds 500,000 or so clones; about 96% were observed only once. About 0.06% of the sample is in the top ten clones.

This sample is drawn from a study of shared clonotypes between healthy human individuals (dated by TCRdb to the early 2020s). Describing the broader study: A couple of women and three men aged 18 to 49 years were included in the cohort. Per donor, three plates each were used for CD4 naive and CD4 memory, two for CD8 naive, and one for CD8 memory. The study deeply sequenced blood TCR repertoires of five healthy adults to estimate repertoire size and the extent of clonotype sharing between individuals. To increase sequencing depth and limit assay-specific biases, TCR repertoire library preparation and sequencing were carried out by different laboratories using diverse techniques. Between about 0.8 and 9 billion PBMCs per donor were obtained by leukapheresis. Points the paper makes about the study in general: Rarefaction of sorted-subset datasets indicated incomplete sequencing despite the large sequencing depth. Only blood was sampled, and tissue TCR repertoires likely differ from those in blood. Because the study included a small number of donors, the genetic and exposure-history diversity represented was limited. Based on pairwise subsampling, the degree of clonotype sharing among donors was expected to be affected by sequencing depth. Naive subsets generally had larger estimated clonotype richness than memory subsets did. Sharing across a few donors was observed for around 5% of naive CD4, about 3.2% of naive CD8, 2% to 2.5% of memory CD4, and approximately 0.41% of memory CD8 clonotypes. Clonotypes shared by all four sorted-subset donors showed higher generation probabilities than non-shared clonotypes.

Donors were healthy HIV-negative adults with no recently reported acute infections or vaccinations. All donors were Caucasian adults living in Nashville, Tennessee, USA. Magnetic negative selection was used to enrich CD4+ T cells, after which naive cells were positively selected on CD45RA and the negative fraction became the memory subset. Blood was obtained by leukapheresis, after which PBMCs were separated by Ficoll-Histopaque density gradient centrifugation and cryopreserved in liquid nitrogen vapor phase. Analytical flow cytometry was used to check the purity and quantity of every magnetically sorted T cell population. From each sorted fraction, genomic DNA was isolated and quantified by UV absorbance on a Nanodrop 2000c.

The sequenced material came from naive CD4+ T cells sorted from blood. The cell subset or site label, read with the paper, signifies: CD45RA+ positively selected. Recombination linked TRBV18 to TRBJ2-7; TRBD1 might be the D gene, on 6 matching bases. The receptor's source is a woman aged 25 to 39 in good health. CDR3 protein: CASSPPGHPYEQYF. The DNA sequence is given as TGTGCCAGCTCACCTCCGGGACACCCATACGAGCAGTACTTC.